The clone carrying this T cell receptor beta chain was observed at least ten times. There are 15 residues in the CDR3. V was clipped by 6 bases and J by 1 base; unmatched bases: 6. The germline gives CDR1 MNHEY, CDR2 SVGEGT. Molecular barcoding with unique molecular identifiers was used for the TCRbeta library. TCRdb fed the PCR reads into MiXCR, producing one record per CDR3 protein. This sample has 230,000 or so distinct CDR3 sequences; 9.7% occur once, and the top ten carry roughly 5.1%. This sample was included in a study of T-cell reconstitution after alpha-beta-depleted transplantation in children.

This sample comprised PBMCs from the stem cell graft donor, obtained from the stem cell graft. The clonotype comes from a human donor who donated a stem cell graft to a child with SCID. The chain couples TRBV6-2 or TRBV6-3 to TRBJ2-7, with 10 bases aligning to TRBD1. Here the CDR3 reads CASRLPGQGSYEQYF. The CDR3 nucleotides are TGTGCCAGCAGATTGCCGGGACAGGGGTCCTACGAGCAGTACTTC.